One sample yielded the 4 T cell receptor beta chains listed below, sequenced in a study of tumor-infiltrating lymphocytes in localized non-small cell lung cancer. Sequenced by immunoSEQ multiplex PCR; TCRdb stores in-frame clones only, minus some. The sample includes over 5,500 clones, about 61% seen only once; the top ten take roughly an eighth. Sequenced material: lung tumor tissue. These receptors originate from a human donor with non-small cell lung cancer.

The CDR3 is CASSEMSKGYTEAFF. In DNA, the CDR3 is TGTGCCAGCAGTGAAATGTCGAAGGGGTACACTGAAGCTTTCTTT. V usage is TRBV6-1 and J usage is TRBJ1-1, with D tentatively TRBD1 (5 bases). V shed 2 bases and J shed 3 bases, with 13 bases lying between them. The CDR3 has 15 residues. Germline V lookup: CDR1 MNHNS, CDR2 SASEGT.

J is TRBJ2-3 and V is TRBV29-1, with D possibly being TRBD2 (6 bases). Deletions cut 0 bases from V and 0 bases from J, with 13 bases between. Looked up from germline, CDR1 is SQVTM and CDR2 is ANQGSEA. The CDR3 has 16 residues. This CDR3 reads CSVEDRLGASTDTQYF. CDR3 DNA: TGCAGCGTTGAAGATCGACTAGGGGCTAGCACAGATACGCAGTATTTT.

The chain recombines TRBV29-1 with TRBJ2-6; 7 bases agree with TRBD1. There are 17 residues in the CDR3. Germline V gene sequence: CDR1 SQVTM, CDR2 ANQGSEA. With 6 bases clipped from V and 3 bases from J, the junction kept 14 bases outside the gene matches. The CDR3, as DNA: TGCAGCGTCTCACAGGGGAAAGTCGTAGTTGGGGCCAACGTCCTGACTTTC. Translating gives CSVSQGKVVVGANVLTF.

A note on this clone: This sample also contains other DNA sequences that code for the same CDR3. The chain employs TRBV5-6 and TRBJ1-5; 7 bases fit TRBD1. Germline lookup yields CDR1 SGHDT and CDR2 YYEEEE. The CDR3 spans 15 residues. J gave up 0 bases and V 4 bases, and 4 bases lay outside the gene matches. The CDR3 sequence: CASSRQGYSNQPQHF. As DNA, the CDR3 is TGTGCCAGCAGCCGACAGGGTTATAGCAATCAGCCCCAGCATTTT. The full variable domain, with the rest looked up from reference TRBV5-6 and TRBJ1-5, is DAGVTQSPTHLIKTRGQQVTLRCSPKSGHDTVSWYQQALGQGPQFIFQYYEEEERQRGNFPDRFSGHQFPNYSSELNVNALLLGDSALYLCASSRQGYSNQPQHFGDGTRLSIL.